The 32 T cell receptor beta chains below all came from one sample that was sequenced in a study of early T cells in non-severe SARS-CoV-2 infection. TCRdb used MiXCR to reprocess the 5' RACE reads, holding one entry per CDR3 protein. The sample carries some 40,000 distinct CDR3 sequences, 3.5% to 5% recorded once. The sequenced sample was whole blood. These receptor sequences come from an adult who was a healthcare worker with PCR-confirmed SARS-CoV-2 infection or an uninfected control (not recorded which).

This clonotype was recorded many times. The J gene is TRBJ2-2, the V gene TRBV7-9; 9 positions match TRBD2. This CDR3 region has 16 residues. The V gene's germline CDR1 is SEHNR and CDR2 FQNEAQ (reference sequence). The V and J ends lost 2 bases and 3 bases, in that order; junction bases with no gene match: 4. The CDR3 loop reads CASSLKLAGDTGELFF. The CDR3 bases are TGTGCCAGCAGCTTAAAACTAGCGGGTGACACCGGGGAGCTGTTTTTT. The variable domain in full, completed from reference TRBV7-9 and TRBJ2-2, reads DTGVSQNPRHKITKRGQNVTFRCDPISEHNRLYWYRQTLGQGPEFLTYFQNEAQLEKSRLLSDRFSAERPKGSFSTLEIQRTEQGDSAMYLCASSLKLAGDTGELFFGEGSRLTVL.

This clonotype was observed at least ten times. This chain joins TRBV21-1 and TRBJ2-1; whether TRBD2, the table's D call, matches the DNA was not checked. TRBV21-1 is described as a pseudogene. The CDR3 runs to 17 residues. The CDR3 spells CASSSRTSGGDYNEQFF. The CDR3 DNA follows: TGTGCCAGCAGCTCCAGGACTAGCGGGGGGGATTACAATGAGCAGTTCTTC.

The chain carries TRBV27 and TRBJ2-1; 8 nucleotides agree with TRBD1. The CDR3 spans 14 residues. Germline trimming cut 6 bases from V and 8 bases from J; bases unmatched to any gene: 9. CDR1 is MNHEY, CDR2 SMNVEV, per germline (reference sequence). The CDR3 DNA is TGTGCCAGCAGCTCCGGGACAGGCAGAGATGAGCAGTTCTTC. It encodes CASSSGTGRDEQFF.

This clonotype was counted ten times or more. The rearrangement uses TRBV5-1 and TRBJ2-7; tentatively, D is TRBD1 (5 bases). V gave up 0 bases and J gave up 6 bases, with 19 bases separating them. Looked up from germline, CDR1 is SGHRS and CDR2 is YFSETQ. This CDR3 has 16 amino acids. The CDR3 DNA reads as TGCGCCAGCAGCTTGGCACCTCCACCCCAGGGTTCCGAGCAGTACTTC. It specifies CASSLAPPPQGSEQYF.

The chain links TRBV7-3 to TRBJ2-2; D might be TRBD1 or TRBD2, each matching 5 bases. Germline V gene data show CDR1 as SGHTA and CDR2 as FQGTGA. The V end was cut by 0 bases, the J end by 5 bases, with 10 bases between. The CDR3 length is 15 residues. CDR3 sequence reads: CASSLTGTGTGELFF. The DNA for the CDR3 is TGTGCCAGCAGCTTAACCGGGACGGGAACCGGGGAGCTGTTTTTT.

This clonotype was detected many times. The chain combines TRBV3-1 with TRBJ1-1; D remains unclear. The CDR3 contains 14 residues. The V gene's germline CDR1 is LGHDT and CDR2 YNNKEL (reference sequence). Trimming removed 0 bases from V and 5 bases from J, with 10 bases in between. In DNA, the CDR3 is TGTGCCAGCAGCCAAGATCGACGTGGGACTGAAGCTTTCTTT. This gives the protein CASSQDRRGTEAFF.

Many counts were recorded for this clonotype. The chain couples TRBV24-1 to TRBJ1-1, with D hard to call. The CDR3 spans 13 residues. The germline V gene encodes CDR1 KGHDR and CDR2 SFDVKD. V lost 1 base and J 12 bases, leaving 14 bases between the germline ends. The CDR3: CATSDFTSGETFF. The CDR3 DNA is TGTGCCACCAGTGATTTTACAAGCGGGGAGACTTTCTTT.

The V gene is TRBV20-1, the J gene TRBJ2-2; D not certain. This CDR3 is built from 12 residues. Germline CDR1 reads DFQATT; CDR2 reads SNEGSKA (reference sequence). The V and J ends lost 3 bases and 7 bases respectively, with 9 bases between them. The chain's CDR3 is CSASVTSGELFF. CDR3 in DNA: TGCAGTGCTAGTGTCACCAGCGGGGAGCTGTTTTTT.

This clonotype was counted many times. The chain couples TRBV29-1 to TRBJ2-3; D is unresolved. Germline V gives CDR1 SQVTM, CDR2 ANQGSEA. V was clipped by 6 bases and J by 5 bases, with 9 bases between them. The CDR3 runs 11 residues. CDR3 amino acids: CSVDWGDTQYF. As DNA, the CDR3 is TGCAGCGTAGATTGGGGAGATACGCAGTATTTT.

In its sample, this clonotype was seen many times. This chain links TRBV3-1 with TRBJ1-5; no reliable D call. Germline V gene lookup returns CDR1 LGHDT and CDR2 YNNKEL (reference sequence). V was shortened by 3 bases and J by 4 bases, with 10 bases between the two germline ends. The CDR3 consists of 14 residues. The CDR3 here is CASSQGLRNQPQHF. The CDR3 region has the DNA TGTGCCAGCAGCCAGGGTCTGAGGAATCAGCCCCAGCATTTT.

Ten or more counts support this clonotype. This chain connects TRBV21-1 to TRBJ2-3. TRBV21-1 is a listed pseudogene. The CDR3 contains 15 residues. CDR3 region: CASSANGGFTDTQYF. CDR3 in DNA: TGTGCCAGCAGCGCCAACGGCGGATTCACAGATACGCAGTATTTT.

The table lists this clonotype with a few counts. V usage is TRBV5-4 and J usage is TRBJ2-3, with TRBD2 matching 12 bases. Per the germline V gene, CDR1 is SGHNT and CDR2 is YYREEE (reference sequence). This CDR3 region has 17 residues. After removal of 2 bases from V and 2 bases from J, the junction contained 6 bases not matched to a gene. The CDR3 loop reads CASSLKLAGGPTDTQYF. CDR3 coding DNA: TGTGCCAGCAGCTTAAAACTAGCGGGGGGTCCCACAGATACGCAGTATTTT.

This clonotype was observed many times. The genes are TRBV18 and TRBJ1-6; 7 bases line up with TRBD1. The V gene's germline CDR1 is KGHSH and CDR2 LQKENI. The CDR3 loop spans 15 amino acids. The junction had 7 bases not matched to a gene; V was cut back by 4 bases and J by 7 bases. The CDR3 nucleotides read TGTGCCAGCTCACGAAACCCGGGACAGAATTCACCCCTCCACTTT. Protein: CASSRNPGQNSPLHF.

In its sample, this clonotype was seen many times. The chain has TRBV20-1 and TRBJ1-1; D may be TRBD1 (5 bases). CDR1 is DFQATT, CDR2 SNEGSKA, per germline (reference sequence). There are 12 residues in the CDR3. V was clipped by 3 bases and J by 6 bases, with 11 bases between them. CDR3 loop: CSARRATAEAFF. CDR3 coding DNA: TGCAGTGCTAGGAGGGCGACAGCTGAAGCTTTCTTT.

The chain carries TRBV7-8 and TRBJ2-3; no reliable D call. The CDR3 length is 15 residues. The ends were cut back, 2 bases at V and 2 bases at J, with 11 bases in the middle. Germline lookup yields CDR1 SGHVS and CDR2 FQNEAQ. CDR3 loop: CASSLNSLITDTQYF. CDR3 nucleotides: TGTGCCAGCAGCTTAAACAGCCTGATCACAGATACGCAGTATTTT.

This clonotype was picked up many times. The chain carries TRBV5-5 and TRBJ1-1; possibly TRBD1 for D (5 bases). V lost 4 bases and J 4 bases, leaving 23 bases between the germline ends. The CDR3 covers 17 residues. Germline loops: CDR1 SGHKS, CDR2 YYEKEE (reference sequence). Here the CDR3 DNA reads TGTGCCAGCAGCCCGAAACCGGCGTGGGGCTTGAGCACTGAAGCTTTCTTT. It specifies CASSPKPAWGLSTEAFF.

This clonotype has at least ten counts. J is TRBJ1-4 and V is TRBV6-6, with 8 bases aligning to TRBD1. The junction had 10 bases not matched to a gene; V was cut back by 6 bases and J by 7 bases. Germline loops: CDR1 MNHNY, CDR2 SVGAGI (reference sequence). This CDR3 is built from 15 residues. The CDR3 loop reads CASRAVQGAVEKLFF. In DNA, the CDR3 is TGTGCCAGCAGGGCCGTCCAGGGGGCAGTTGAAAAACTGTTTTTT.

This clonotype was seen many times. The V call is TRBV18, the J call TRBJ1-5; D remains unclear. The CDR3 extends over 14 amino acids. The germline V and J ends were trimmed by 4 bases and 3 bases, with 10 bases remaining between them. From germline, CDR1 is KGHSH and CDR2 LQKENI. The CDR3 nucleotides are TGTGCCAGCTCACAACCGGGGTCCAATCAGCCCCAGCATTTT. The encoded protein is CASSQPGSNQPQHF.

In its sample, this clonotype is medium-sized. One end of the junction does not line up with germline, which may come from a read error. The chain couples TRBV11-3 to TRBJ1-1; D gene uncertain. Per the germline V gene, CDR1 is SGHNT and CDR2 is YENEEA. This CDR3 is 14 amino acids long. The CDR3 nucleotides read TGTGCCAGCAGCCGGGTATTACCGGTCAGTGCCGCTTATTTT. Protein: CASSRVLPVSAAYF.

This clonotype showed up many times. V gene TRBV11-2 combines with J gene TRBJ2-3, with D unclear. Germline loops: CDR1 SGHAT, CDR2 FQNNGV. Trimming shortened V by 1 base and J by 2 bases, and 1 base separated the two germline ends. This CDR3 contains 12 residues. The CDR3 nucleotides are TGTGCCAGCAGCTTAGTCACAGATACGCAGTATTTT. Translating gives CASSLVTDTQYF. Supplemented by reference TRBV11-2 and TRBJ2-3, the full variable domain reads EAGVAQSPRYKIIEKRQSVAFWCNPISGHATLYWYQQILGQGPKLLIQFQNNGVVDDSQLPKDRFSAERLKGVDSTLKIQPAKLEDSAVYLCASSLVTDTQYFGPGTRLTVL.

This clonotype was counted many times. This chain links TRBV7-6 with TRBJ2-7; D is unclear. Deletions cut 1 base from V and 6 bases from J, with 10 bases between. CDR1 and CDR2 from the germline V gene are SGHVS and FNYEAQ. The CDR3 consists of 13 residues. This CDR3 reads CASSLGLDREQYF. Written as DNA, the CDR3 is TGTGCCAGCAGCTTAGGACTGGACCGCGAGCAGTACTTC.

This clonotype has a count of ten or more. This rearrangement joins TRBV29-1 to TRBJ2-5; 7 positions agree with TRBD2. Trimming took 3 bases from V and 5 from J; bases not matched to a gene: 3. This CDR3 contains 12 residues. CDR1 is SQVTM, CDR2 ANQGSEA, per germline. CDR3: CSVDLGGETQYF. As DNA, the CDR3 is TGCAGCGTTGATCTGGGGGGGGAGACCCAGTACTTC.

This clonotype was picked up a small number of times. V usage is TRBV5-1 and J usage is TRBJ2-3, with unresolved D. Germline V gene data show CDR1 as SGHRS and CDR2 as YFSETQ. V shed 2 bases and J shed 3 bases, with 10 bases lying between them. The CDR3 consists of 14 residues. Here the CDR3 reads CASSFTVGTDTQYF. DNA for the CDR3: TGCGCCAGCAGCTTTACAGTAGGAACAGATACGCAGTATTTT.

At least ten counts were recorded for this clonotype. This chain joins TRBV30 and TRBJ1-1; D unclear. V shed 2 bases and J shed 1 base, with 8 bases lying between them. The length of the CDR3 is 13 residues. Germline V gene sequence: CDR1 GTSNPN, CDR2 SVGIG (reference sequence). The CDR3 nucleotides read TGTGCCTGGAGTCCTCACAGGAACACTGAAGCTTTCTTT. Its protein is CAWSPHRNTEAFF.

This clonotype was recorded at least ten times. This sequence joins TRBV5-8 and TRBJ2-1; 11 bases map to TRBD2. The CDR3 has 16 amino acids. Germline CDR1 and CDR2: SGHTS and YDEGEE. V was clipped by 0 bases and J by 4 bases; unmatched bases: 3. The CDR3 DNA follows: TGTGCCAGCAGCTTGGAGGGGACTAGCGGATACAATGAGCAGTTCTTC. As protein: CASSLEGTSGYNEQFF.

The chain combines TRBV20-1 with TRBJ2-3; weak D call: TRBD2 (5 bases). The germline CDR1 and CDR2 sequences are DFQATT and SNEGSKA (reference sequence). The CDR3 is 12 amino acids. The V gene lost 3 bases and the J gene lost 10 bases, with 14 bases spanning the gap. In DNA form, the CDR3 reads TGCAGTGCTAGCCGGGGTGATTACGCGCAGTATTTT. Its translation: CSASRGDYAQYF.

There are a few counts of this clonotype. The rearrangement links TRBV5-6 to TRBJ1-4; TRBD1 is a possible D gene (6 bases). The CDR3 has 15 residues. Per germline, CDR1 SGHDT and CDR2 YYEEEE. V dropped 4 bases and J dropped 3 bases, with 13 bases sitting between them. The CDR3 region is CASSTQTGANEKLFF. The CDR3 DNA reads as TGTGCCAGCAGCACCCAGACAGGCGCTAATGAAAAACTGTTTTTT.

This clonotype was detected many times. The CDR3 is CASSGGTPSTGELFF. The DNA of the CDR3 is TGTGCCAGCAGCGGGGGGACCCCCTCCACCGGGGAGCTGTTTTTT. The rearrangement links TRBV5-4 to TRBJ2-2; D is possibly TRBD2 (6 bases). CDR3 length equals 15 residues. Trimming shortened V by 4 bases and J by 4 bases, and 14 bases separated the two germline ends. Germline values: CDR1 SGHNT, CDR2 YYREEE (reference sequence).

This clonotype came up a few times. The genes are TRBV5-1 and TRBJ2-2; D not resolved. Looked up from germline, CDR1 is SGHRS and CDR2 is YFSETQ. CDR3 length: 15 residues. V was clipped by 4 bases and J by 8 bases, with 18 bases between them. This chain's CDR3 is CASSRARAEKGELFF. The CDR3 DNA is TGCGCCAGCAGCCGAGCTCGGGCCGAGAAAGGGGAGCTGTTTTTT.

This rearrangement joins TRBV4-1 to TRBJ2-4, with 7 bases matching TRBD1. The CDR3 has 15 amino acids. Trimming removed 0 bases from V and 7 bases from J; junction bases left unmatched: 6. Germline V lookup: CDR1 MGHRA, CDR2 YSYEKL. For the CDR3, the DNA is TGCGCCAGCAGCCAAGAGACAGGGACAGTGAACATTCAGTACTTC. Amino acid sequence: CASSQETGTVNIQYF.

In this sample, this clonotype turned up a few times. This rearrangement joins TRBV3-2 to TRBJ2-7; no DNA check was done on the table's D call, TRBD1. TRBV3-2 is annotated as a pseudogene. The CDR3 sequence is 15 residues long. CDR3 bases: TGTGCCAGCAGCCAAGATGGTTCCTTGGGCGGAGGGCAGTACTTC. Translated, it gives CASSQDGSLGGGQYF.

This clonotype occurred many times. V usage is TRBV20-1 and J usage is TRBJ2-6, with D unresolved. Looked up from germline, CDR1 is DFQATT and CDR2 is SNEGSKA (reference sequence). V was cut by 1 base and J by 5 bases, with 12 bases left in between. The CDR3 loop spans 15 amino acids. The CDR3 region is CSARAVGSWANVLTF. CDR3 nucleotides: TGCAGTGCTAGAGCGGTCGGGTCCTGGGCCAACGTCCTGACTTTC.